The following is a T cell receptor (beta chain) sequence with its context. This entry is derived from a study of control samples from healthy donors and cancer patients. Method: immunoSEQ multiplex PCR; TCRdb's copy keeps in-frame clones and lacks some. The sample contains around 80,000 clones, roughly 90% of which appear only once. The length of the CDR3 is 15 residues. Losses at the gene ends were 6 bases for V and 7 bases for J; bases not matched to a gene: 7. Germline V lookup: CDR1 ENHRY, CDR2 SYGVKD. This receptor was identified in a woman aged 45-65 years in good health. The rearrangement uses TRBV10-3 and TRBJ2-1, with 12 bases lining up with TRBD2. The specimen was blood. CDR3 region: CAIRSGLAGSNEQFF. CDR3 nucleotides: TGTGCCATCAGGAGTGGACTAGCGGGGAGTAATGAGCAGTTCTTC.